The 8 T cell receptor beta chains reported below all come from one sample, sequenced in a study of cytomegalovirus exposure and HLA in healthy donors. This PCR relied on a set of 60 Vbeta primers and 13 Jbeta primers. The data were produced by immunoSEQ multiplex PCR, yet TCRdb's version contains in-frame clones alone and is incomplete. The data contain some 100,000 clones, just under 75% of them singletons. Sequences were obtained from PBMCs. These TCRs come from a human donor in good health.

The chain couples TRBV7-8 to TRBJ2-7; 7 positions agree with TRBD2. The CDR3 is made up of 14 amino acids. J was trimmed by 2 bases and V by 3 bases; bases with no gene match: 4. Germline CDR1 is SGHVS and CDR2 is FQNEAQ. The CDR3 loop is CASSFLGLPYEQYF. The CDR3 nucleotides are TGTGCCAGCAGCTTCCTGGGACTACCCTACGAGCAGTACTTC.

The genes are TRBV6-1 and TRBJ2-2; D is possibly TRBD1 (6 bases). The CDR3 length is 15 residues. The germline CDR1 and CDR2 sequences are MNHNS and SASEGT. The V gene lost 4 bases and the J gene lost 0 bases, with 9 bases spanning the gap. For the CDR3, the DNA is TGTGCCAGCAGTGGTGGACAGACGAACACCGGGGAGCTGTTTTTT. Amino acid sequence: CASSGGQTNTGELFF.

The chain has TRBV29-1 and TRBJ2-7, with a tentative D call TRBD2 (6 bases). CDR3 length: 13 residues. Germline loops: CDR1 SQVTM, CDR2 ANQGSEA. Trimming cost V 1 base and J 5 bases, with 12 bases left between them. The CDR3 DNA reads TGCAGCGTTGAAGTGGGGGGATGGGACGAGCAGTACTTC. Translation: CSVEVGGWDEQYF.

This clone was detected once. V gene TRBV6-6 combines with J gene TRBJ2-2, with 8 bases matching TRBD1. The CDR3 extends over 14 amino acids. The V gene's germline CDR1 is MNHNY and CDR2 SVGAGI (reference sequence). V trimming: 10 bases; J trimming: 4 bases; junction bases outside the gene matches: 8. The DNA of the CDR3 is TGTGCCACCCGGACAGGGCATGTCACCGGGGAGCTGTTTTTT. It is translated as CATRTGHVTGELFF.

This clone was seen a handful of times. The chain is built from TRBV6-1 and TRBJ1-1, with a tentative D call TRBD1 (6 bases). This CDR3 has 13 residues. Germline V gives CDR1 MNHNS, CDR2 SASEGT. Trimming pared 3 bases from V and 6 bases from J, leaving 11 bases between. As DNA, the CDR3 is TGTGCCAGCAGTGATAGGGGGGGAGCTGAAGCTTTCTTT. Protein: CASSDRGGAEAFF.

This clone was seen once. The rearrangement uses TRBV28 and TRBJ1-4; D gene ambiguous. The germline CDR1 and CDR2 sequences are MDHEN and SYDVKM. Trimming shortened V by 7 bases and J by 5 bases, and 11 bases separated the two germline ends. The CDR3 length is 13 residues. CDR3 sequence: CASNSVPNEKLFF. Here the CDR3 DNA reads TGTGCCAGCAACTCCGTCCCAAATGAAAAACTGTTTTTT.

The CDR3 DNA reads as TGTGCCGGCGGAGACAGTTCCGACTATGGCTACACCTTC. Amino acid sequence: CAGGDSSDYGYTF. J is TRBJ1-2 and V is TRBV2; possibly TRBD1 for D (5 bases). This CDR3 has 13 amino acids. CDR1 and CDR2 from the germline V gene are SNHLY and FYNNEI. Trimming shortened V by 11 bases and J by 3 bases, and 16 bases separated the two germline ends. Full variable domain (outside the CDR3, taken from reference TRBV2 and TRBJ1-2): EPEVTQTPSHQVTQMGQEVILRCVPISNHLYFYWYRQILGQKVEFLVSFYNNEISEKSEIFDDQFSVERPDGSNFTLKIRSTKLEDSAMYFCAGGDSSDYGYTFGSGTRLTVV.

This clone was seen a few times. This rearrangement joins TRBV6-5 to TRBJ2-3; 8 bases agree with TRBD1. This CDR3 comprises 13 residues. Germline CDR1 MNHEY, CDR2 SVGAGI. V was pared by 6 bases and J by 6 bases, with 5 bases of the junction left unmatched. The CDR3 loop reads CASRPTGDDTQYF. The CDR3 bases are TGTGCCAGCAGGCCGACAGGGGACGATACGCAGTATTTT.